In its sample, the clone carrying this TCR beta chain was seen once. Its antigen is still unknown. Time point meaning: week 11, during vaccination. In the vaccine, a single dose held 300 ug of the mutant IDH1 20-mer peptide, along with topical imiquimod. Donor diagnoses consisted of new WHO grade 3 or 4 IDH1-mutant, ATRX-lost astrocytomas. The data derive from a study of a mutant IDH1 vaccine in newly diagnosed glioma. Study at large: Vaccinations were initiated 4-6 weeks following radiotherapy alone, or were given together with temozolomide cycles. Before enrollment, patients got radiotherapy alone, temozolomide alone, or mostly the combination.

Sequencing was performed with immunoSEQ multiplex PCR; in TCRdb, only in-frame clones are kept and a portion is missing. The table shows some 120,000 clones, with around 77% occurring only once. The length of the CDR3 is 12 residues. CDR1 is SGDLS and CDR2 is YYNGEE in the germline V gene. V lost 2 bases and J lost 5, with 5 bases in between. Source: PBMCs, taken from a glioma patient whose treatment included an IDH1 peptide vaccine. The V gene is TRBV9, the J gene TRBJ2-1; D not resolved. The sequence was collected from a man aged 35 to 55 with glioma. CDR3 nucleotides: TGTGCCAGCAGCGTCGACCACAATGAGCAGTTCTTC. Its translation is CASSVDHNEQFF.